The rows below give T cell receptor beta chains drawn from one sample of a study of blood T cell repertoires in COVID-19. Measured with immunoSEQ multiplex PCR; TCRdb has only the in-frame clones, and not every one. The sample has fewer than 250,000 clones; 70% to 90% are singletons. Sequenced: peripheral blood. These TCRs come from a woman in her thirties or forties who had recovered from COVID-19. Both conserved end residues are part of each CDR3. Each record gives: D gene, J gene, V gene, clone size, CDR3 length, CDR3 protein, CDR3 DNA. D genes are given only for firm matches. Rows may omit the clone size; those that give it use once, few, many or a size class.

-	TRBJ2-7	TRBV28	-	15	CASSLRRVMGPEQYF	TGTGCCAGCAGTTTACGCAGGGTCATGGGTCCCGAGCAGTACTTC
TRBD1	TRBJ2-5	TRBV15	-	16	CATSRGQGALVETQYF	TGTGCCACCAGCAGAGGACAGGGGGCGCTTGTAGAGACCCAGTACTTC
TRBD2	TRBJ2-3	TRBV10-3	-	15	CAISEQAGGTDTQYF	TGTGCCATCAGTGAACAAGCGGGAGGGACAGATACGCAGTATTTT
TRBD1	TRBJ1-1	TRBV9	-	12	CASSGTGAEAFF	TGTGCCAGCAGCGGGACAGGGGCTGAAGCTTTCTTT
-	TRBJ1-5	TRBV3-1/TRBV3-2	few	11	CASSQGPEKHF	TGTGCCAGCAGCCAAGGGCCGGAGAAGCATTTT
-	TRBJ1-1	TRBV13	-	16	CASSLLYRTENTEAFF	TGTGCCAGCAGCTTACTATACCGGACAGAGAACACTGAAGCTTTCTTT
TRBD1	TRBJ2-1	TRBV25-1	-	15	CASRETGSRYNEQFF	TGTGCCAGCAGGGAGACAGGGTCCCGCTACAATGAGCAGTTCTTC
-	TRBJ1-1	TRBV2	-	15	CASSVSGAGNTEAFF	TGTGCCAGCAGTGTATCAGGGGCCGGGAACACTGAAGCTTTCTTT
TRBD1	TRBJ2-2	TRBV3-1/TRBV3-2	few	16	CASRTPGQPNTGELFF	TGTGCCAGCAGAACTCCGGGACAGCCTAACACCGGGGAGCTGTTTTTT
TRBD2	TRBJ2-7	TRBV27	-	17	CASSLSRTSGSGSEQYF	TGTGCCAGCAGTTTATCTCGGACTAGCGGGAGTGGCTCCGAGCAGTACTTC
TRBD1	TRBJ2-5	TRBV19	-	14	CASSKTGGQETQYF	TGTGCCAGTAGTAAGACAGGGGGTCAGGAGACCCAGTACTTC
-	TRBJ1-5	TRBV19	-	14	CASSIHSINQPQHF	TGTGCCAGTAGTATTCACAGCATCAATCAGCCCCAGCATTTT
TRBD1	TRBJ1-5	TRBV19	-	18	CASSIWARQGTINQPQHF	TGTGCCAGTAGTATATGGGCAAGACAGGGGACTATCAATCAGCCCCAGCATTTT
-	TRBJ1-1	TRBV28	-	13	CASRWIGDTEAFF	TGTGCCAGCAGGTGGATCGGGGACACTGAAGCTTTCTTT
TRBD1	TRBJ2-7	TRBV19	-	15	CASSMGQGSSYEQYF	TGTGCCAGTAGTATGGGACAGGGGAGCTCCTACGAGCAGTACTTC
-	TRBJ1-2	TRBV5-1	-	13	CASSSAMNYGYTF	TGCGCCAGCAGCTCTGCGATGAACTATGGCTACACCTTC
-	TRBJ1-1	TRBV12-3/TRBV12-4	-	13	CASSFRYQGRAFF	TGTGCCAGCAGTTTTAGGTATCAGGGTCGGGCTTTCTTT
-	TRBJ1-1	TRBV9	-	17	CASSPRGGPIMNTEAFF	TGTGCCAGCAGCCCCCGGGGGGGCCCTATCATGAACACTGAAGCTTTCTTT
TRBD1	TRBJ1-5	TRBV29-1	-	14	CSVEETGGNQPQHF	TGCAGCGTTGAAGAGACAGGGGGAAATCAGCCCCAGCATTTT
-	TRBJ2-7	TRBV27	-	17	CASSFQSLAGRGGEQYF	TGTGCCAGCAGTTTTCAATCTCTCGCGGGGAGGGGGGGAGAGCAGTACTTC
TRBD2	TRBJ2-5	TRBV5-4	-	15	CASSLVKGLVGTQYF	TGTGCCAGCAGCTTGGTGAAGGGACTAGTGGGGACCCAGTACTTC
-	TRBJ2-6	TRBV4-3	-	16	CASSQETGSGANVLTF	TGCGCCAGCAGCCAAGAAACAGGCTCTGGGGCCAACGTCCTGACTTTC
-	TRBJ1-6	TRBV3-1/TRBV3-2	-	15	CASSHRGRKDSPLHF	TGTGCCAGCAGCCACAGGGGTCGGAAGGATTCACCCCTCCACTTT